This T cell receptor beta chain is drawn from a study of PD-L1 blockade in urothelial cancer. Study background: Once treatment had started, blood was analyzed at 3 weeks (second dose) and again at 6 weeks.

The CDR3 contains 14 residues. Per germline, CDR1 MNHNS and CDR2 SASEGT. V trimming: 8 bases; J trimming: 1 base; junction bases outside the gene matches: 3. This clone was recorded a few times. Method: immunoSEQ multiplex PCR; TCRdb's copy keeps in-frame clones and lacks some. The sample holds about 39,000 clones, 85% to 90% seen once. Sequences were derived from PBMCs, sampled around atezolizumab (anti-PD-L1) treatment. This sequence was found in a man between 60 and 75 years old with urothelial cancer. This sequence joins TRBV6-1 and TRBJ1-5, with TRBD1 matching 9 bases. As DNA, the CDR3 is TGTGCCAGCCCGGGACAGGGAAGCAATCAGCCCCAGCATTTT. Translation gives CASPGQGSNQPQHF.